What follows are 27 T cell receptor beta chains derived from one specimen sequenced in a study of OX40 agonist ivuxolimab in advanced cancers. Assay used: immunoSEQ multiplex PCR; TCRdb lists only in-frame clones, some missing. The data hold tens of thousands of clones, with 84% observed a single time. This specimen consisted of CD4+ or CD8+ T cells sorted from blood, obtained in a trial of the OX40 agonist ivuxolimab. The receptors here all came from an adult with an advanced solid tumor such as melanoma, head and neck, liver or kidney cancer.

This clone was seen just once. Written as DNA, the CDR3 is TGTGCCTGGAGTATGGACAGCCGGAGTGAAAAACTGTTTTTT. Residues: CAWSMDSRSEKLFF. The chain employs TRBV30 and TRBJ1-4; D possibly corresponds to TRBD1 (6 bases). Germline V gene lookup returns CDR1 GTSNPN and CDR2 SVGIG (reference sequence). V shed 2 bases and J shed 7 bases, with 14 bases lying between them. The CDR3 sequence is 14 residues long.

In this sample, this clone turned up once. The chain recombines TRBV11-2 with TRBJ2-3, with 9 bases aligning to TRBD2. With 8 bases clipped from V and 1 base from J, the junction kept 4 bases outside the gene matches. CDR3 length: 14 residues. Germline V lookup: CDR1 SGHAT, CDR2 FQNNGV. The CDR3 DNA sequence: TGTGCCAGCGGAAGACTAGCGGGCACAGATACGCAGTATTTT. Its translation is CASGRLAGTDTQYF.

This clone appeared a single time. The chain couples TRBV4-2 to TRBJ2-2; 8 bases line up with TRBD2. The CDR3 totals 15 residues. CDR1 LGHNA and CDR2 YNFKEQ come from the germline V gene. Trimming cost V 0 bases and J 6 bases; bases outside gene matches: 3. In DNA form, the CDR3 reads TGTGCCAGCAGCCAAGATGAGCGGGAGTCCGGGGAGCTGTTTTTT. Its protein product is CASSQDERESGELFF.

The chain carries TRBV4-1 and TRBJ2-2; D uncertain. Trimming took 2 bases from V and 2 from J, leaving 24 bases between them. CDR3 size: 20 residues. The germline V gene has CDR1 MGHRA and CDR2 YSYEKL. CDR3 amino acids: CASSQSPGRLALGNTGELFF. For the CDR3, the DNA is TGCGCCAGCAGCCAATCCCCCGGGCGCCTCGCCTTAGGAAACACCGGGGAGCTGTTTTTT.

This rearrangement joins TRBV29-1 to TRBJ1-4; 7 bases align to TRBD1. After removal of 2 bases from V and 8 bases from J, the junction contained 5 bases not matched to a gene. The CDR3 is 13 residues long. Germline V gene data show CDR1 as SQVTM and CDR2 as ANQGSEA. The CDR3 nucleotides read TGCAGCGTTGAAAGGACAGGAGGCGAAAAACTGTTTTTT. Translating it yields CSVERTGGEKLFF.

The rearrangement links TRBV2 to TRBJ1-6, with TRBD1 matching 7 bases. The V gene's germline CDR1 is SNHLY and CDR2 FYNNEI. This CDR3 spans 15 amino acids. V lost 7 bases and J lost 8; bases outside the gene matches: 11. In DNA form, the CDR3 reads TGTGCCAGCACCCCGAGTCCCGACAGGGATTCACCCCTCCACTTT. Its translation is CASTPSPDRDSPLHF.

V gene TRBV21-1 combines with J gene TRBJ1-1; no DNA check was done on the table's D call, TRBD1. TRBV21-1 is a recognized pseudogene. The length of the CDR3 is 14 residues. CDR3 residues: CASSDRDMRVEAFF. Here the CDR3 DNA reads TGTGCCAGCAGCGACAGGGACATGAGGGTCGAAGCTTTCTTT.

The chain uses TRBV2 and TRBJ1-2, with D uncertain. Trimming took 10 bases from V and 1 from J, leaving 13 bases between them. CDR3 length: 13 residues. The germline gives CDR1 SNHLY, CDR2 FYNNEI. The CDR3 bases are TGTGCCACCAAAACGAATCTTAACTATGGCTACACCTTC. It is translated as CATKTNLNYGYTF.

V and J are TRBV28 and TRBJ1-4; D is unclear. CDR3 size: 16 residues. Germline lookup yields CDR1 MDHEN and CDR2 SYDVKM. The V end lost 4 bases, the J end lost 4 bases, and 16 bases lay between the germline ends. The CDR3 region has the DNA TGTGCCAGCAGTTCTATTATGAGCGGACTTAATGAAAAACTGTTTTTT. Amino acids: CASSSIMSGLNEKLFF.

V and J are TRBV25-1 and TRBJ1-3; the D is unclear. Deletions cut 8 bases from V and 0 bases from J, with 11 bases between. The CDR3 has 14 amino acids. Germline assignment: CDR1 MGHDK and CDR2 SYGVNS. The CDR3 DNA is TGTGCCAGCCATGGACGGCGCTCTGGAAACACCATATATTTT. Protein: CASHGRRSGNTIYF.

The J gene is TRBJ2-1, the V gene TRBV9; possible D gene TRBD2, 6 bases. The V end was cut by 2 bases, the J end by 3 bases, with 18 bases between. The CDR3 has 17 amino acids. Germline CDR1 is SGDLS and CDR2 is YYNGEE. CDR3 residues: CASSVGFVSSDYNEQFF. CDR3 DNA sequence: TGTGCCAGCAGCGTCGGGTTCGTATCTAGCGACTACAATGAGCAGTTCTTC.

The CDR3, as DNA: TGTGCCAGCAGCAGACCTACCGGGGAGCTGTTTTTT. Protein product: CASSRPTGELFF. This chain joins TRBV27 and TRBJ2-2, with D unresolved. This CDR3 has 12 amino acids. Deletions cut 6 bases from V and 5 bases from J, with 7 bases between. Germline CDR1 reads MNHEY; CDR2 reads SMNVEV (reference sequence).

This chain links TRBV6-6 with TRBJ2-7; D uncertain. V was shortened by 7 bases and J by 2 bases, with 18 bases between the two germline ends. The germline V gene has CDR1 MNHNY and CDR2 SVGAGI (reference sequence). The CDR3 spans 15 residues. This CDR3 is CASTSDAKGAYEQYF. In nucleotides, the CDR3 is TGTGCCAGCACTTCGGACGCAAAAGGCGCCTACGAGCAGTACTTC.

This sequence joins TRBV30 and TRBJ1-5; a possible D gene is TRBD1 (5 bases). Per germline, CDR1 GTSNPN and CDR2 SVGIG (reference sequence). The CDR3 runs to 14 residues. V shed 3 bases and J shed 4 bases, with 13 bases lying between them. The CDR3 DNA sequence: TGTGCCTGGAGCGATGGCAGGGAAAATCAGCCCCAGCATTTT. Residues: CAWSDGRENQPQHF.

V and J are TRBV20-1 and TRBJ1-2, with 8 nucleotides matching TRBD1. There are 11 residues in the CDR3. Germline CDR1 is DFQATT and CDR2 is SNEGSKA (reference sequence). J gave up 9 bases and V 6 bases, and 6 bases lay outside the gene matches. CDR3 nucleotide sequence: TGCAGTGCCACGACAGGGGATAGCTACACCTTC. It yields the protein CSATTGDSYTF.

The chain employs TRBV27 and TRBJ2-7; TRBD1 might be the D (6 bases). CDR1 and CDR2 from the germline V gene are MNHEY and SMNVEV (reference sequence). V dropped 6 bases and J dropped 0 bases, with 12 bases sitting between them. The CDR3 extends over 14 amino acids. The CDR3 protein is CASRDSQLSYEQYF. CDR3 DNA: TGTGCCAGCAGGGACAGTCAACTCTCCTACGAGCAGTACTTC.

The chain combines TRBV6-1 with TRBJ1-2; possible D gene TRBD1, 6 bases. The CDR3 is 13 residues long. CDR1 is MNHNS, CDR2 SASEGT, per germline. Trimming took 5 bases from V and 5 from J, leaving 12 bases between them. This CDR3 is CASSLTGQYGYTF. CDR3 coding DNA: TGTGCCAGCAGTCTTACAGGGCAGTATGGCTACACCTTC.

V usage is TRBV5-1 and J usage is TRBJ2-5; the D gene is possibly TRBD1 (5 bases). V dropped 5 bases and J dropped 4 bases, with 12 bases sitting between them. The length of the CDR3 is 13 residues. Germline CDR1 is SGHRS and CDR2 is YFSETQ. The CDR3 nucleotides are TGCGCCAGCAGAGTTCCAGGGCGAGAGACCCAGTACTTC. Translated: CASRVPGRETQYF.

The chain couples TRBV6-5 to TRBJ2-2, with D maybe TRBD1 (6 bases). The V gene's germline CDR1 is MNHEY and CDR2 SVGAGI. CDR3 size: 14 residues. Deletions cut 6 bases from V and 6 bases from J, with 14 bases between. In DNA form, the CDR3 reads TGTGCCAGCAGAAAAAGGACAGTCTCCGGGGAGCTGTTTTTT. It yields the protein CASRKRTVSGELFF.

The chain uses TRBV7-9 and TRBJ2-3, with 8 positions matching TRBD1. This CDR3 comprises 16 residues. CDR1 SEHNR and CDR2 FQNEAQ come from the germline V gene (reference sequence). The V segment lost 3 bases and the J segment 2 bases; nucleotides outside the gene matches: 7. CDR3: CASSLGGQGNTDTQYF. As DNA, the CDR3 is TGTGCCAGCAGCTTGGGTGGACAGGGTAACACAGATACGCAGTATTTT.

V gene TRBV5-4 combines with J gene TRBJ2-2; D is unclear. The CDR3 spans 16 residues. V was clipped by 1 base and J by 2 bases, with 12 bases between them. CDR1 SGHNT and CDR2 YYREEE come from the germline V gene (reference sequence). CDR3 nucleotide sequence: TGTGCCAGCAGCTTGAACTTTTTTTTAAACACCGGGGAGCTGTTTTTT. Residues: CASSLNFFLNTGELFF.

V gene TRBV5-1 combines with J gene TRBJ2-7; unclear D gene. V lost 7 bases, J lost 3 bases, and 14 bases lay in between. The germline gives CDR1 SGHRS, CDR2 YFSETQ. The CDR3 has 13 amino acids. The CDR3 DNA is TGCGCCAGCGGTTTTGCAGGTTTCTACGAGCAGTACTTC. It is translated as CASGFAGFYEQYF.

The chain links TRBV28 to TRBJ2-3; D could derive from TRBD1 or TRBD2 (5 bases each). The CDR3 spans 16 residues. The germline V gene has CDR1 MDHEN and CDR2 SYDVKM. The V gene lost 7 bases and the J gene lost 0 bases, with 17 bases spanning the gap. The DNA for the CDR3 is TGTGCCAGCACTCACGGGGCAGGGCGTAGCACAGATACGCAGTATTTT. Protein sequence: CASTHGAGRSTDTQYF.

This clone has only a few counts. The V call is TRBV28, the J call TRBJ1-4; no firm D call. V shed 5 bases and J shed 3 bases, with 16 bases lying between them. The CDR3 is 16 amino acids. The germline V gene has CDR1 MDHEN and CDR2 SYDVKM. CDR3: CASSERVPGANEKLFF. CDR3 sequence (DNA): TGTGCCAGCAGTGAGAGAGTTCCGGGTGCTAATGAAAAACTGTTTTTT.

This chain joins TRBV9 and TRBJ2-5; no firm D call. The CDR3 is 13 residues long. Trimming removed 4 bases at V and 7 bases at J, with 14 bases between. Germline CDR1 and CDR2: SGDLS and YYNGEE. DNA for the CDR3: TGTGCCAGCAGCCTAGAGGCACGCGGGACCCAGTACTTC. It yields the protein CASSLEARGTQYF.

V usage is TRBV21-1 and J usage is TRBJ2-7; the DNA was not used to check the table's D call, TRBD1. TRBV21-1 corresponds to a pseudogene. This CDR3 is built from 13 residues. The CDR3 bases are TGTGCCAGACAGGGGACAGGACCCTACGAGCAGTACTTC. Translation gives CARQGTGPYEQYF.

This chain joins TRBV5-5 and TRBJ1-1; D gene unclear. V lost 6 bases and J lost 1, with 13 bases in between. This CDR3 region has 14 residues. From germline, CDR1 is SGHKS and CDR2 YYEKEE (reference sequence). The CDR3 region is CASTPVPQNTEAFF. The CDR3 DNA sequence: TGTGCCAGCACTCCGGTCCCCCAGAACACTGAAGCTTTCTTT.